The 26 T cell receptor beta chains presented below share a single source sample, sequenced in a study of cytomegalovirus exposure and HLA in healthy donors. PCR amplification relied on 60 Vbeta primers (plus 13 Jbeta primers). TCRdb's table, derived via immunoSEQ multiplex PCR, lists solely in-frame clones and lacks some. The sample comprises fewer than 200,000 clones, more than 70% of which are singletons, and roughly 1.5% rests with the top ten. Source material: PBMCs. All receptors derive from a male donor in good health and CMV-seronegative.

V usage is TRBV11-2 and J usage is TRBJ1-4; 8 nucleotides agree with TRBD1. The CDR3 loop spans 16 amino acids. The germline gives CDR1 SGHAT, CDR2 FQNNGV. The V gene end was trimmed by 1 base and the J gene end by 6 bases; junction bases not matched to a gene: 7. CDR3 in amino acids: CASSLVYQGADEKLFF. The CDR3 DNA follows: TGTGCCAGCAGCTTAGTTTATCAGGGGGCGGATGAAAAACTGTTTTTT.

In DNA form, the CDR3 reads TGTGCCAGCAGCTCTACAGGGTCACGCACCGGGGAGCTGTTTTTT. Translating gives CASSSTGSRTGELFF. The chain recombines TRBV7-3 with TRBJ2-2; TRBD1 might be the D (6 bases). The CDR3 runs 15 residues. Germline values: CDR1 SGHTA, CDR2 FQGTGA. V shed 4 bases and J shed 4 bases, with 13 bases lying between them.

This rearrangement joins TRBV27 to TRBJ2-5, with 8 bases aligning to TRBD2. The end of the DNA aligns better with TRBJ2-7, so the J call may be wrong. CDR1 and CDR2 (germline): MNHEY, SMNVEV (reference sequence). This CDR3 comprises 13 residues. CDR3 residues: CASRGLGTYEQYF. CDR3 coding DNA: TGTGCCAGCAGGGGACTAGGGACCTACGAGCAGTACTTC.

This clone has only one observation. The chain is built from TRBV5-1 and TRBJ1-2; 7 positions agree with TRBD1. The length of the CDR3 is 12 residues. Trimming at V came to 4 bases and at J to 3 bases, leaving 0 bases not matched to a gene. Germline-derived CDR1 and CDR2 are SGHRS and YFSETQ. In DNA, the CDR3 is TGCGCCAGCAGCACAGGGGACTATGGCTACACCTTC. It codes for CASSTGDYGYTF. The entire variable domain, with the rest obtained from reference TRBV5-1 and TRBJ1-2, is as follows: KAGVTQTPRYLIKTRGQQVTLSCSPISGHRSVSWYQQTPGQGLQFLFEYFSETQRNKGNFPGRFSGRQFSNSRSEMNVSTLELGDSALYLCASSTGDYGYTFGSGTRLTVV.

There are a few counts of this clone. The gene calls are TRBV7-9 and TRBJ2-7, with 15 positions matching TRBD2. CDR1 and CDR2 from the germline V gene are SEHNR and FQNEAQ (reference sequence). The CDR3 has 17 amino acids. V shed 5 bases, J shed 5 bases, and the junction held 10 bases outside the gene matches. The CDR3: CASSTGTSGRTSDEQYF. The CDR3, as DNA: TGTGCCAGCAGCACCGGGACTAGCGGGAGGACCAGCGACGAGCAGTACTTC. Using reference TRBV7-9 and TRBJ2-7 for the parts outside the CDR3, the full variable domain is DTGVSQNPRHKITKRGQNVTFRCDPISEHNRLYWYRQTLGQGPEFLTYFQNEAQLEKSRLLSDRFSAERPKGSFSTLEIQRTEQGDSAMYLCASSTGTSGRTSDEQYFGPGTRLTVT.

Concerning this clone: Relative to the germline gene, one junction end is altered; a read error may explain this. This chain links TRBV14 with TRBJ2-1, with TRBD2 identical over 7 bases. The length of the CDR3 is 16 residues. Looked up from germline, CDR1 is SGHDN and CDR2 is FVKESK. The DNA for the CDR3 is TGTGCCAGCAACCAAGGTCCAGCGGGGCGGGCCAATGAGCAGTTCTTC. Its translation: CASNQGPAGRANEQFF.

There are a few counts of this clone. The chain recombines TRBV15 with TRBJ2-2, with TRBD1 matching 8 bases. With 6 bases clipped from V and 5 bases from J, the junction kept 8 bases outside the gene matches. This CDR3 has 15 amino acids. In germline, CDR1 is LNHNV, CDR2 YYDKDF (reference sequence). Written as DNA, the CDR3 is TGTGCCACCAGGCCGGACAGGGTTCTTACCGGGGAGCTGTTTTTT. Amino acids: CATRPDRVLTGELFF.

This clone appeared once. The chain couples TRBV15 to TRBJ2-3; 7 nucleotides agree with TRBD2. This CDR3 has 15 amino acids. V lost 3 bases and J lost 4; bases outside the gene matches: 7. The germline V gene encodes CDR1 LNHNV and CDR2 YYDKDF (reference sequence). The CDR3 region has the DNA TGTGCCACCAGCAGCGGGGGGTTTAAAGCAGATACGCAGTATTTT. This gives the protein CATSSGGFKADTQYF. Full variable domain (outside the CDR3, taken from reference TRBV15 and TRBJ2-3): DAMVIQNPRYQVTQFGKPVTLSCSQTLNHNVMYWYQQKSSQAPKLLFHYYDKDFNNEADTPDNFQSRRPNTSFCFLDIRSPGLGDTAMYLCATSSGGFKADTQYFGPGTRLTVL.

The chain recombines TRBV7-6 with TRBJ2-5; 12 bases align to TRBD2. Near its end, the DNA agrees better with TRBJ2-7, so the J call may be wrong. Germline lookup yields CDR1 SGHVS and CDR2 FNYEAQ. The CDR3 has 15 amino acids. The CDR3 loop reads CASSRTSGEHYEQYF. The CDR3 DNA follows: TGTGCCAGCAGCCGGACTAGCGGGGAACACTACGAGCAGTACTTC.

This rearrangement joins TRBV5-1 to TRBJ2-3; 9 bases align to TRBD2. Germline V gives CDR1 SGHRS, CDR2 YFSETQ. V gave up 4 bases and J gave up 4 bases; unmatched junction bases: 4. This CDR3 contains 14 residues. The CDR3 bases are TGCGCCAGCAGCGGGACTAGCTGGGCAGATACGCAGTATTTT. Translated: CASSGTSWADTQYF. The whole variable domain, remainder taken from reference TRBV5-1 and TRBJ2-3, is KAGVTQTPRYLIKTRGQQVTLSCSPISGHRSVSWYQQTPGQGLQFLFEYFSETQRNKGNFPGRFSGRQFSNSRSEMNVSTLELGDSALYLCASSGTSWADTQYFGPGTRLTVL.

The V and J genes are TRBV2 and TRBJ2-7; tentatively, D is TRBD1 (7 bases). V gave up 6 bases and J gave up 2 bases, with 14 bases separating them. This CDR3 comprises 14 residues. Germline CDR1 SNHLY, CDR2 FYNNEI. The CDR3 reads CASRRGTETYEQYF. The CDR3 DNA is TGTGCCAGCAGGCGCGGGACAGAGACCTACGAGCAGTACTTC.

This clone occurred once. The chain combines TRBV2 with TRBJ2-7; TRBD1 matches at 7 bases. Germline assignment: CDR1 SNHLY and CDR2 FYNNEI. The CDR3 runs 12 residues. The J segment lost 4 bases and the V segment lost 6 bases, leaving 3 bases of the junction unmatched. This CDR3 reads CASSLQGYEQYF. In nucleotides, the CDR3 is TGTGCCAGCAGCCTACAGGGGTACGAGCAGTACTTC.

This clone was seen a handful of times. This chain uses TRBV13 with TRBJ1-1; 10 nucleotides match TRBD1. Germline CDR1 reads PRHDT; CDR2 reads FYEKMQ (reference sequence). This CDR3 is 17 amino acids long. V shed 5 bases and J 0 bases; nucleotides not matched to a gene: 9. CDR3 coding DNA: TGTGCCAGCAGCCAGATCCCGGGACAGGGGATGAACACTGAAGCTTTCTTT. It translates to CASSQIPGQGMNTEAFF.

Only one count was recorded for this clone. The genes are TRBV28 and TRBJ2-1; 9 bases fit TRBD1. Looked up from germline, CDR1 is MDHEN and CDR2 is SYDVKM. The CDR3 consists of 15 residues. Trimming took 6 bases from V and 7 from J; bases not matched to a gene: 10. DNA for the CDR3: TGTGCCAGCAGAAGCGAGGGACAGGGTAATAATGAGCAGTTCTTC. This gives the protein CASRSEGQGNNEQFF.

The rearrangement links TRBV5-4 to TRBJ2-3; 7 bases align to TRBD2. The CDR3 length is 17 residues. The trim removed 0 bases at V and 1 base at J, leaving 8 bases unmatched. Germline V gene data show CDR1 as SGHNT and CDR2 as YYREEE (reference sequence). For the CDR3, the DNA is TGTGCCAGCAGCTTGGCCAATTTACGGGGGGGCACAGATACGCAGTATTTT. As protein: CASSLANLRGGTDTQYF.

This sequence joins TRBV9 and TRBJ2-2; 8 bases match TRBD2. The germline CDR1 and CDR2 sequences are SGDLS and YYNGEE. The CDR3 sequence is 15 residues long. The V segment lost 7 bases and the J segment 0 bases; nucleotides outside the gene matches: 5. CDR3 in amino acids: CASGAGAPNTGELFF. The CDR3 coding sequence is TGTGCCAGCGGAGCGGGAGCCCCGAACACCGGGGAGCTGTTTTTT.

This clone has only a few counts. J is TRBJ2-2 and V is TRBV11-3, with TRBD2 as a possible D gene (5 bases). Per germline, CDR1 SGHNT and CDR2 YENEEA. V gave up 5 bases and J gave up 2 bases, with 12 bases separating them. This CDR3 is built from 15 residues. The CDR3 nucleotides read TGTGCCAGCAGCGCTTCCAGCGGAAACACCGGGGAGCTGTTTTTT. It encodes CASSASSGNTGELFF.

The chain links TRBV6-5 to TRBJ1-6; TRBD1 might be the D (5 bases). V gave up 2 bases and J gave up 6 bases, with 11 bases separating them. In germline, CDR1 is MNHEY, CDR2 SVGAGI. The CDR3 is 15 residues long. In DNA, the CDR3 is TGTGCCAGCAGTTACCATCGACAGACTAATTCACCCCTCCACTTT. It translates to CASSYHRQTNSPLHF.

This clone was seen only a few times. The J gene is TRBJ1-5, the V gene TRBV2; 7 bases are shared with TRBD1. The CDR3 has 15 residues. The junction had 9 bases not matched to a gene; V was cut back by 3 bases and J by 7 bases. The germline CDR1 and CDR2 sequences are SNHLY and FYNNEI. CDR3 sequence: CASSDLTGNFQPQHF. In nucleotides, the CDR3 is TGTGCCAGCAGTGACCTGACAGGGAACTTCCAGCCCCAGCATTTT.

Of note for this clone: At one end the junction does not follow the germline gene, possibly because of a read error. This sequence joins TRBV9 and TRBJ2-3, with D perhaps TRBD1 (6 bases). The CDR3 totals 18 residues. CDR1 and CDR2 from the germline V gene are SGDLS and YYNGEE. The CDR3 DNA sequence: TGTGCCAGCAGCCCTTATGTACGACAGGTAGGGAACACAGATGCGCAGTATTTT. Amino acids: CASSPYVRQVGNTDAQYF.

V and J are TRBV7-9 and TRBJ2-7, with D possibly TRBD1 on 5 matching bases. CDR3 size: 15 residues. CDR1 and CDR2 from the germline V gene are SEHNR and FQNEAQ (reference sequence). V lost 5 bases and J 5 bases, leaving 19 bases between the germline ends. CDR3 region: CASSLTRVGRDEQYF. CDR3 in DNA: TGTGCCAGCAGCCTAACCAGGGTTGGCCGGGACGAGCAGTACTTC.

The chain couples TRBV5-6 to TRBJ1-5; D not resolved. Trimming took off 3 bases at V and 6 bases at J, with 16 bases between the two ends. This CDR3 region has 15 residues. Germline values: CDR1 SGHDT, CDR2 YYEEEE. The CDR3 nucleotides read TGTGCCAGCAGCTCGTCCGGGTTGAATAGTCAGCCCCAGCATTTT. Its translation is CASSSSGLNSQPQHF.

The rearrangement uses TRBV6-5 and TRBJ1-3; D ambiguous. The CDR3 consists of 15 residues. Looked up from germline, CDR1 is MNHEY and CDR2 is SVGAGI. Trimming left V 0 bases short and J 4 bases short, with 10 bases between. The CDR3 DNA follows: TGTGCCAGCAGTTACTCGCCGGGAAGCGGAAACACCATATATTTT. Protein: CASSYSPGSGNTIYF.

In its sample, this clone was seen a few times. The J gene is TRBJ2-3, the V gene TRBV5-4; TRBD1 matches 8 bases. The CDR3 is 16 residues long. The V gene end was trimmed by 4 bases and the J gene end by 4 bases; junction bases not matched to a gene: 11. Per germline, CDR1 SGHNT and CDR2 YYREEE (reference sequence). For the CDR3, the DNA is TGTGCCAGCAGCCCCAATCCAGGGGGCGCATCAGATACGCAGTATTTT. This translates into CASSPNPGGASDTQYF.

In this sample, this clone turned up once. This chain uses TRBV5-4 with TRBJ1-1; D call uncertain. The CDR3 contains 14 residues. CDR1 is SGHNT and CDR2 is YYREEE in the germline V gene (reference sequence). V lost 2 bases, J lost 4 bases, and 12 bases lay in between. The CDR3 DNA is TGTGCCAGCAGCTTATTTACGGGGAGCACTGAAGCTTTCTTT. The encoded protein is CASSLFTGSTEAFF.

Comments on this clone: The junction and the germline gene differ at one end; a read error may be behind it. The chain has TRBV7-9 and TRBJ1-5; D remains ambiguous. Germline V gene data show CDR1 as SEHNR and CDR2 as FQNEAQ (reference sequence). CDR3 size: 15 residues. CDR3 in amino acids: CSSSLEREVGQPQHF. In DNA, the CDR3 is TGTTCCAGCAGCTTAGAGCGGGAGGTGGGTCAGCCCCAGCATTTT. Full variable domain (remainder filled in from reference TRBV7-9 and TRBJ1-5): DTGVSQNPRHKITKRGQNVTFRCDPISEHNRLYWYRQTLGQGPEFLTYFQNEAQLEKSRLLSDRFSAERPKGSFSTLEIQRTEQGDSAMYLCSSSLEREVGQPQHFGDGTRLSIL.